Presented here are 21 T cell receptor beta chains from one specimen sequenced in a study of blood T cell repertoires in COVID-19. TCRdb's table, derived via immunoSEQ multiplex PCR, lists solely in-frame clones and lacks some. There are roughly 120,000 clones in the sample; around 84% occur only once, and approximately 1.5% lies in the top ten. The sample was peripheral blood. These receptors were collected from a man aged 35 to 55 with acute or convalescent COVID-19.

The chain combines TRBV5-5 with TRBJ2-3; a weak D match, TRBD1 (5 bases). V was trimmed by 4 bases and J by 4 bases, leaving 19 bases between them. The CDR3 has 16 amino acids. Per the germline V gene, CDR1 is SGHKS and CDR2 is YYEKEE (reference sequence). CDR3 amino acids: CASSRLLYGAADTQYF. CDR3 nucleotides: TGTGCCAGCAGCCGCCTCCTTTATGGGGCAGCAGATACGCAGTATTTT.

The gene calls are TRBV2 and TRBJ2-2; 9 nucleotides match TRBD1. Germline values: CDR1 SNHLY, CDR2 FYNNEI. Trimming cost V 6 bases and J 5 bases; bases outside gene matches: 7. The CDR3 sequence is 15 residues long. The CDR3 here is CASSFDRGSTGELFF. CDR3 nucleotides: TGTGCCAGCAGCTTCGACAGGGGGAGTACCGGGGAGCTGTTTTTT.

The rearrangement joins TRBV18 to TRBJ2-6; 8 bases line up with TRBD1. This CDR3 has 17 amino acids. V trimming: 5 bases; J trimming: 4 bases; junction bases outside the gene matches: 10. Germline V gives CDR1 KGHSH, CDR2 LQKENI. Written as DNA, the CDR3 is TGTGCCAGCTCATTTTCCCAGGGGGCAACGGGGGCCAACGTCCTGACTTTC. This encodes CASSFSQGATGANVLTF.

The genes are TRBV4-2 and TRBJ2-1; 8 positions agree with TRBD1. J lost 7 bases, V lost 0 bases, and 8 bases had no gene match. The CDR3 sequence is 16 residues long. The V gene's germline CDR1 is LGHNA and CDR2 YNFKEQ. CDR3 protein: CASSQDGQGALNEQFF. The DNA for the CDR3 is TGTGCCAGCAGCCAAGATGGGCAGGGGGCGTTAAATGAGCAGTTCTTC.

The CDR3, as DNA: TGTGCCAGTAGATTAGCCTCTGGCAGTCACACCGGGGAGCTGTTTTTT. Its protein product is CASRLASGSHTGELFF. The J gene is TRBJ2-2, the V gene TRBV19; D unclear. V was trimmed by 6 bases and J by 3 bases, leaving 17 bases between them. Germline V gene lookup returns CDR1 LNHDA and CDR2 SQIVND (reference sequence). There are 16 residues in the CDR3.

The genes are TRBV14 and TRBJ2-1, with 7 nucleotides matching TRBD2. The CDR3 extends over 14 amino acids. The V gene end was trimmed by 5 bases and the J gene end by 4 bases; junction bases not matched to a gene: 5. Per germline, CDR1 SGHDN and CDR2 FVKESK. The CDR3 region is CASSGSRGYNEQFF. The CDR3 region has the DNA TGTGCCAGCAGCGGCTCGCGGGGGTACAATGAGCAGTTCTTC.

V gene TRBV12-3 or TRBV12-4 combines with J gene TRBJ2-7; D uncertain. Trimming took 3 bases from V and 2 from J, leaving 8 bases between them. The CDR3 has 13 amino acids. The CDR3 loop reads CASSFSVAYEQYF. The CDR3 coding sequence is TGTGCCAGCAGTTTTAGTGTTGCCTACGAGCAGTACTTC.

J is TRBJ1-1 and V is TRBV7-9; 9 bases map to TRBD1. V was clipped by 4 bases and J by 0 bases; unmatched bases: 12. The CDR3 spans 18 residues. Germline V gene data show CDR1 as SEHNR and CDR2 as FQNEAQ (reference sequence). As DNA, the CDR3 is TGTGCCAGCAGCTCCCCGGCGAGGGACAGGGAGATGAACACTGAAGCTTTCTTT. It is translated as CASSSPARDREMNTEAFF.

The rearrangement links TRBV5-6 to TRBJ2-3, with TRBD2 matching 9 bases. After removal of 4 bases from V and 1 base from J, the junction contained 4 bases not matched to a gene. There are 15 residues in the CDR3. Germline CDR1 reads SGHDT; CDR2 reads YYEEEE. Here the CDR3 DNA reads TGTGCCAGCAGCGTTAGCGGGGGCCGCACAGATACGCAGTATTTT. This sequence encodes CASSVSGGRTDTQYF.

A few counts support this clone. J is TRBJ1-1 and V is TRBV10-1; 8 bases fit TRBD1. CDR3 size: 18 residues. Germline V gene data show CDR1 as WNHNN and CDR2 as SYGVQD (reference sequence). V was pared by 6 bases and J by 6 bases, with 21 bases of the junction left unmatched. The CDR3 spells CASSWVAGQGFPFAEAFF. CDR3 in DNA: TGCGCCAGCAGCTGGGTGGCCGGACAGGGTTTTCCTTTCGCTGAAGCTTTCTTT.

The count of this clone is one. CDR3 DNA: TGTGCCAGTAGCCTCGAGGACAGCGTGAACACTGAAGCTTTCTTT. This translates into CASSLEDSVNTEAFF. The chain has TRBV19 and TRBJ1-1, with a tentative D call TRBD1 (6 bases). V lost 6 bases and J lost 0, with 14 bases in between. The CDR3 has 15 residues. CDR1 is LNHDA and CDR2 is SQIVND in the germline V gene (reference sequence). Full variable domain (outside the CDR3, taken from reference TRBV19 and TRBJ1-1): DGGITQSPKYLFRKEGQNVTLSCEQNLNHDAMYWYRQDPGQGLRLIYYSQIVNDFQKGDIAEGYSVSREKKESFPLTVTSAQKNPTAFYLCASSLEDSVNTEAFFGQGTRLTVV.

This clone has just one count. The gene calls are TRBV7-2 and TRBJ1-2; 10 bases line up with TRBD1. This CDR3 is built from 15 residues. CDR1 and CDR2 from the germline V gene are SGHTA and FQGNSA. V was pared by 4 bases and J by 8 bases, with 10 bases of the junction left unmatched. The CDR3 nucleotides are TGTGCCAGCAGCTCCCCGGACAGGGGGGGTCAGGGCTACACCTTC. Its protein product is CASSSPDRGGQGYTF.

This clone was detected only once. The rearrangement links TRBV12-1 to TRBJ1-3; TRBD1 is taken as the D call from the table, unchecked against the DNA. TRBV12-1 is noted as a pseudogene. The CDR3 runs 16 residues. The CDR3 sequence: CASRLYRGNSGNTIYF. CDR3 DNA sequence: TGTGCCAGCAGACTCTACAGGGGTAACTCTGGAAACACCATATATTTT.

The CDR3 reads CASSRGQTNTEAFF. The CDR3 region has the DNA TGTGCCAGCAGTCGAGGTCAGACGAACACTGAAGCTTTCTTT. The chain uses TRBV7-3 and TRBJ1-1; D ambiguous. Germline assignment: CDR1 SGHTA and CDR2 FQGTGA. The CDR3 extends over 14 amino acids. V was clipped by 6 bases and J by 1 base, with 12 bases between them.

This sequence joins TRBV5-1 and TRBJ2-7; tentative D call: TRBD1 (6 bases). V lost 0 bases to trimming and J lost 7 bases, with 14 bases between them. The CDR3 has 14 residues. Germline V gene lookup returns CDR1 SGHRS and CDR2 YFSETQ. The CDR3 DNA reads TGCGCCAGCAGCTTGGGCAACAGGGTTGGGGAGCAGTACTTC. It yields the protein CASSLGNRVGEQYF.

The J gene is TRBJ2-5, the V gene TRBV14; TRBD2 agrees at 7 bases. CDR3 length: 15 residues. Germline CDR1 and CDR2: SGHDN and FVKESK. V trimming: 1 base; J trimming: 3 bases; junction bases outside the gene matches: 5. The CDR3 nucleotides are TGTGCCAGCAGCCAAGTCGGGCTAGCGGAAGAGACCCAGTACTTC. Residues: CASSQVGLAEETQYF.

V usage is TRBV5-1 and J usage is TRBJ2-3; perhaps TRBD1 as D (5 bases). Germline CDR1 reads SGHRS; CDR2 reads YFSETQ. Deletions cut 4 bases from V and 2 bases from J, with 17 bases between. The CDR3 contains 16 residues. The CDR3 DNA follows: TGCGCCAGCAGCCGAAGGGGTGGCCAGACCACAGATACGCAGTATTTT. Protein product: CASSRRGGQTTDTQYF.

The chain joins TRBV7-2 to TRBJ1-2, with TRBD1 matching over 7 bases. Germline values: CDR1 SGHTA, CDR2 FQGNSA. J was trimmed by 8 bases and V by 5 bases; bases with no gene match: 11. The CDR3 runs 14 residues. CDR3 sequence (DNA): TGTGCCAGCAGCCTCCCGACAGGGACGGTGGGCTACACCTTC. It is translated as CASSLPTGTVGYTF.

This chain links TRBV10-3 with TRBJ1-5; perhaps TRBD1 as D (5 bases). Per the germline V gene, CDR1 is ENHRY and CDR2 is SYGVKD. V shed 8 bases and J shed 2 bases, with 10 bases lying between them. The CDR3 is made up of 13 amino acids. The chain's CDR3 is CAICREGNQPQHF. CDR3 nucleotides: TGTGCCATCTGCAGGGAGGGCAATCAGCCCCAGCATTTT.

The chain combines TRBV9 with TRBJ2-3; D is ambiguous. Trimming stripped 4 bases from V and 0 bases from J, with 6 bases between. The CDR3 loop spans 13 amino acids. Germline V gives CDR1 SGDLS, CDR2 YYNGEE. CDR3 nucleotide sequence: TGTGCCAGCAGCCAAGCTAGCACAGATACGCAGTATTTT. It yields the protein CASSQASTDTQYF.

As DNA, the CDR3 is TGTGCCAGCAGTTACTCCGGACAGGGGGGTATAGCTTTCTTT. It yields the protein CASSYSGQGGIAFF. The chain combines TRBV6-5 with TRBJ1-1; TRBD1 agrees at 10 bases. CDR1 is MNHEY, CDR2 SVGAGI, per germline. V gave up 0 bases and J gave up 10 bases; unmatched junction bases: 5. The CDR3 is 14 residues long.